This TCR beta chain was observed in a study of CD8+CD57+ T cells in acquired aplastic anemia. As for this clonotype: Its matching antigen is unknown.

Study results and limitations: Between patients and controls, CD8+ Simpson's diversity did not vary significantly.

TCR beta VDJ combinations and CDR3 sequences were profiled from genomic DNA. TCRdb ran MiXCR on the reads and lists one entry per CDR3 protein. Of some 210,000 distinct CDR3 sequences in the sample, approximately 60% were seen once. This CDR3 is 15 amino acids long. CDR1 and CDR2 (germline): MGHDK, SYGVNS. V dropped 1 base and J dropped 6 bases, with 15 bases sitting between them. What was sequenced was sorted CD4+, CD8+, or CD8+CD57+ T cells (not recorded which) from PBMCs. The chain is built from TRBV25-1 and TRBJ1-2; no reliable D call. The clonotype comes from a human donor in good health. The CDR3 region has the DNA TGTGCCAGCAGTGAATCGCGGCAGATGCCCCATGGCTACACCTTC. Translating it yields CASSESRQMPHGYTF.